This T cell receptor (beta chain) was captured by sequencing in a study of T cell responses to AZD1222 COVID-19 vaccine. Looking at the study overall: Timing groups of about 4 and about 12 weeks for second doses were pooled.

A few counts support this clone. The antigen is undetermined. Libraries were prepared by immunoSEQ multiplex PCR; TCRdb keeps only in-frame clonotypes and omits some of them. The sample includes over 90,000 clones, 88% seen only once; the top ten take 20% to 25%. Germline CDR1 and CDR2: SGHTA and FQGNSA. The CDR3 has 15 amino acids. Trimming removed 2 bases at V and 5 bases at J, with 10 bases between. Study observations and caveats: The breadth and depth of Spike-specific TCRs increased once two AZD1222 doses had been given. All repertoire sampling was performed exclusively after the peak T cell response. Close to half of all spike-specific TCRs reportedly target regions of the variants that are unmutated.

The sequence came from an adult in good health. The chain recombines TRBV7-2 with TRBJ1-6; D ambiguous. The source material was peripheral blood, sampled on day 0 of AZD1222 vaccination. The DNA of the CDR3 is TGTGCCAGCAGCTTATTGGGTACAGATAATTCACCCCTCCACTTT. This codes for CASSLLGTDNSPLHF.